This T cell receptor (beta chain) was profiled in a study of cytomegalovirus exposure and HLA in healthy donors. Study observations and caveats: Altogether, 170 or so TCR beta chains were recorded as cytomegalovirus-associated. Confirmation in vitro established that three CMV-associated chains were specific for CMV antigens.

The CDR3 is 15 residues long. The ends lost 3 bases at V and 5 bases at J; junction bases unmatched: 3. CDR1 is SGHTA, CDR2 FQGNSA, per germline. The PCR was carried out with 60 Vbeta primers and 13 Jbeta primers. Clones were sequenced by immunoSEQ multiplex PCR, and TCRdb holds only the in-frame ones, with some missing. Among roughly 92,000 clones listed, about four fifths were seen once. Turning to this clone: Its antigen is as yet unknown.

Specimen: PBMCs. The sequence was collected from a woman in her 70s in good health and CMV-seropositive. The chain recombines TRBV7-2 with TRBJ1-6, with 8 bases matching TRBD1. CDR3 sequence (DNA): TGTGCCAGCAGCTTCCGGGACAGGCATAATTCACCCCTCCACTTT. Amino acid sequence: CASSFRDRHNSPLHF.